The 30 T cell receptor beta chains listed next were all sequenced from one sample in a study of CD8 T cells in ankylosing spondylitis. Findings and limits, study-wide: It appeared that ankylosing spondylitis blood was characterized by a TCR beta motif of under ten highly homologous variants.

Their cognate antigens are unknown. TCRdb re-analysed the 5' RACE reads in MiXCR, keeping a single row per CDR3 protein. This sample carries 250,000 to 350,000 distinct CDR3 sequences, around 7.6% of them seen once, and the ten largest clones take about 14%. Source material: blood, either unsorted or a sorted T cell fraction (not recorded which). These receptor sequences come from a male donor with ankylosing spondylitis.

This clonotype was detected ten times or more. This chain joins TRBV11-2 and TRBJ2-1; D gene uncertain. The V end lost 1 base, the J end lost 0 bases, and 4 bases lay between the germline ends. The length of the CDR3 is 14 residues. Germline values: CDR1 SGHAT, CDR2 FQNNGV. The CDR3 spells CASSLGSSYNEQFF. The CDR3 DNA is TGTGCCAGCAGCTTAGGGAGCTCCTACAATGAGCAGTTCTTC.

This clonotype appeared many times. This chain connects TRBV29-1 to TRBJ1-1, with D tentatively TRBD1 (6 bases). V was trimmed by 4 bases and J by 1 base, leaving 10 bases between them. In germline, CDR1 is SQVTM, CDR2 ANQGSEA. The CDR3 spans 13 residues. CDR3 nucleotides: TGCAGCGTTGGATTAGGGGGGAACACTGAAGCTTTCTTT. This codes for CSVGLGGNTEAFF.

There are a few counts of this clonotype. The chain uses TRBV18 and TRBJ1-6, with D unclear. Germline V CDR1 and CDR2: KGHSH, LQKENI. This CDR3 comprises 16 residues. Trimming removed 5 bases from V and 0 bases from J, with 11 bases in between. The CDR3 DNA is TGTGCCAGCTCAATGGACTGGAGCTCCTATAATTCACCCCTCCACTTT. Encoded protein: CASSMDWSSYNSPLHF.

The rearrangement joins TRBV21-1 to TRBJ2-1; the table's D gene call, TRBD2, was not cross checked with the DNA. TRBV21-1 is annotated as a pseudogene. This CDR3 is built from 16 residues. CDR3 sequence reads: CASSKAQASGYNEQFF. CDR3 nucleotides: TGTGCCAGCAGCAAAGCGCAGGCTAGCGGGTACAATGAGCAGTTCTTC.

This clonotype was seen more than once but under ten times. V usage is TRBV20-1 and J usage is TRBJ2-5; possibly TRBD1 for D (6 bases). CDR1 is DFQATT, CDR2 SNEGSKA, per germline (reference sequence). The length of the CDR3 is 15 residues. Trimming removed 2 bases from V and 9 bases from J, with 22 bases in between. CDR3 amino acids: CSARPDRPPLGSQYF. The CDR3 region has the DNA TGCAGTGCTAGACCCGACAGGCCCCCTCTGGGGTCCCAGTACTTC.

This clonotype was detected ten times or more. The chain carries TRBV10-3 and TRBJ2-1; 7 bases fit TRBD1. The CDR3 consists of 15 residues. Germline loops: CDR1 ENHRY, CDR2 SYGVKD. V dropped 3 bases and J dropped 7; count of bases not matched to a gene: 9. The CDR3 here is CAISEMEIQGNEQFF. As DNA, the CDR3 is TGTGCCATCAGTGAAATGGAAATACAGGGGAATGAGCAGTTCTTC.

The gene calls are TRBV7-8 and TRBJ2-3, with 8 bases identical to TRBD2. V shed 5 bases and J 3 bases; nucleotides not matched to a gene: 13. Germline CDR1 is SGHVS and CDR2 is FQNEAQ. The CDR3 is 17 residues long. CDR3 region: CASSRPKREFETDTQYF. For the CDR3, the DNA is TGTGCCAGCAGCCGGCCCAAGCGGGAGTTTGAGACAGATACGCAGTATTTT.

This clonotype has a handful of counts. This rearrangement joins TRBV10-3 to TRBJ2-1, with 11 positions matching TRBD2. Germline CDR1 is ENHRY and CDR2 is SYGVKD. The CDR3 extends over 15 amino acids. With 3 bases clipped from V and 8 bases from J, the junction kept 6 bases outside the gene matches. As DNA, the CDR3 is TGTGCCATCAGTGATAGCGGGAGGGAGTCAGATGAGCAGTTCTTC. Translated, it gives CAISDSGRESDEQFF.

This clonotype has only a few counts. The J gene is TRBJ2-3, the V gene TRBV7-2; 10 nucleotides match TRBD1. This CDR3 is built from 16 residues. Losses at the gene ends were 4 bases for V and 4 bases for J; bases not matched to a gene: 8. The germline V gene encodes CDR1 SGHTA and CDR2 FQGNSA. The CDR3, as DNA: TGTGCCAGCAGCTCACCCGGGACAGGGGTACCAGATACGCAGTATTTT. This translates into CASSSPGTGVPDTQYF.

This clonotype was observed a handful of times. The chain uses TRBV18 and TRBJ1-6; unclear D gene. The CDR3 is 15 amino acids. V was trimmed by 3 bases and J by 5 bases, leaving 11 bases between them. Germline loops: CDR1 KGHSH, CDR2 LQKENI. The CDR3 loop is CASSPRGSDNSPLHF. CDR3 nucleotides: TGTGCCAGCTCACCGCGAGGGTCGGATAATTCACCCCTCCACTTT.

This clonotype turned up a few times. V usage is TRBV2 and J usage is TRBJ2-2; TRBD2 aligns across 12 bases. The germline V gene encodes CDR1 SNHLY and CDR2 FYNNEI. This CDR3 is built from 16 residues. Losses at the gene ends were 6 bases for V and 3 bases for J; bases not matched to a gene: 5. In nucleotides, the CDR3 is TGTGCCAGCAGAACTAGCGGGAGGAGGGACACCGGGGAGCTGTTTTTT. Translation: CASRTSGRRDTGELFF.

This clonotype has at least ten counts. The gene calls are TRBV20-1 and TRBJ2-1; the D is unclear. Germline loops: CDR1 DFQATT, CDR2 SNEGSKA (reference sequence). The CDR3 is made up of 17 amino acids. Trimming cost V 2 bases and J 0 bases, with 17 bases left between them. The CDR3 loop reads CSARKPQPSSSYNEQFF. DNA for the CDR3: TGCAGTGCTAGAAAACCCCAGCCTAGTAGCTCCTACAATGAGCAGTTCTTC.

The gene calls are TRBV15 and TRBJ2-3; possibly TRBD1 or TRBD2 for D (5 bases each). Per germline, CDR1 LNHNV and CDR2 YYDKDF (reference sequence). The CDR3 has 16 amino acids. With 0 bases removed from V and 0 bases from J, the gap between germline ends came to 10 bases. The CDR3 region is CATSRDVGVSTDTQYF. CDR3 DNA: TGTGCCACCAGCAGAGATGTGGGGGTCAGCACAGATACGCAGTATTTT. The full variable domain, completed using reference TRBV15 and TRBJ2-3, is DAMVIQNPRYQVTQFGKPVTLSCSQTLNHNVMYWYQQKSSQAPKLLFHYYDKDFNNEADTPDNFQSRRPNTSFCFLDIRSPGLGDTAMYLCATSRDVGVSTDTQYFGPGTRLTVL.

This clonotype was observed at least ten times. The rearrangement joins TRBV7-3 to TRBJ2-1; D may be TRBD2 (6 bases). The CDR3 spans 13 residues. V lost 1 base and J 9 bases, leaving 10 bases between the germline ends. In germline, CDR1 is SGHTA, CDR2 FQGTGA. The CDR3 coding sequence is TGTGCCAGCAGCTTAAGGGAGGCGGGTGAGCAGTTCTTC. This sequence encodes CASSLREAGEQFF.

This clonotype was counted only a few times. The J gene is TRBJ1-5, the V gene TRBV18; no firm D call. Germline V gene lookup returns CDR1 KGHSH and CDR2 LQKENI. V was shortened by 3 bases and J by 3 bases, with 6 bases between the two germline ends. This CDR3 has 13 amino acids. CDR3 loop: CASSPNDNQPQHF. The CDR3 DNA is TGTGCCAGCTCACCCAACGACAATCAGCCCCAGCATTTT.

In this sample, this clonotype turned up a few times. The J gene is TRBJ1-3, the V gene TRBV11-2, with D unclear. The CDR3 is 16 amino acids. The V gene's germline CDR1 is SGHAT and CDR2 FQNNGV. With 1 base removed from V and 0 bases from J, the gap between germline ends came to 10 bases. The CDR3 DNA sequence: TGTGCCAGCAGCTTAGTGGGCTCGGACTCTGGAAACACCATATATTTT. This sequence encodes CASSLVGSDSGNTIYF.

This clonotype was detected a few times. The genes are TRBV20-1 and TRBJ2-2; 9 bases fit TRBD1. The CDR3 contains 15 residues. Germline CDR1 reads DFQATT; CDR2 reads SNEGSKA (reference sequence). V shed 5 bases, J shed 2 bases, and the junction held 6 bases outside the gene matches. CDR3 nucleotide sequence: TGCAGTGCTCGCTGGACAGGGGACAACACCGGGGAGCTGTTTTTT. Translation gives CSARWTGDNTGELFF.

In its sample, this clonotype was seen a few times. The chain employs TRBV20-1 and TRBJ2-7, with 10 nucleotides matching TRBD1. Germline V CDR1 and CDR2: DFQATT, SNEGSKA (reference sequence). CDR3 size: 14 residues. V lost 6 bases to trimming and J lost 3 bases; unmatched junction nucleotides: 8. The CDR3 protein is CSAPAGTGDYEQYF. CDR3 nucleotides: TGCAGTGCCCCCGCCGGGACAGGGGACTACGAGCAGTACTTC.

The chain joins TRBV20-1 to TRBJ2-3; the D call may be TRBD1 or TRBD2 (6 bases each). Between the trimmed V and J ends, which lost 0 bases and 5 bases, there was a span of 15 bases. CDR1 is DFQATT and CDR2 is SNEGSKA in the germline V gene (reference sequence). The length of the CDR3 is 15 residues. CDR3 bases: TGCAGTGCTAGAGACGGGGGCGGTCGTATAGATACGCAGTATTTT. Translating gives CSARDGGGRIDTQYF.

This clonotype occurred many times. The chain is built from TRBV15 and TRBJ2-1; 8 bases map to TRBD2. Germline V lookup: CDR1 LNHNV, CDR2 YYDKDF (reference sequence). V dropped 8 bases and J dropped 0; count of bases not matched to a gene: 6. This CDR3 has 15 amino acids. DNA for the CDR3: TGTGCCACCTCCCGCGGGGGGAGCTCCTACAATGAGCAGTTCTTC. Residues: CATSRGGSSYNEQFF.

This clonotype has a handful of counts. The chain links TRBV9 to TRBJ2-2; D tentatively reads TRBD1 or TRBD2 (5 bases each). This CDR3 has 17 residues. The V and J ends lost 3 bases and 4 bases respectively, with 19 bases between them. Germline V CDR1 and CDR2: SGDLS, YYNGEE. CDR3 loop: CASSATGAPTLTGELFF. In DNA, the CDR3 is TGTGCCAGCAGCGCTACCGGGGCGCCAACCCTCACCGGGGAGCTGTTTTTT.

V gene TRBV27 combines with J gene TRBJ2-1, with D unresolved. The CDR3 length is 13 residues. Trimming took 4 bases from V and 3 from J, leaving 7 bases between them. Germline-derived CDR1 and CDR2 are MNHEY and SMNVEV (reference sequence). The CDR3 DNA reads as TGTGCCAGCAGTTCCTCCCGCTACAATGAGCAGTTCTTC. Amino acid sequence: CASSSSRYNEQFF.

This clonotype has ten or more counts. CDR3: CASSLDNPGTGIATRQPQHF. The CDR3 bases are TGTGCCAGCAGCTTAGATAATCCCGGGACAGGGATAGCCACGCGTCAGCCCCAGCATTTT. The chain couples TRBV11-2 to TRBJ1-5; 9 bases map to TRBD1. Germline V gene sequence: CDR1 SGHAT, CDR2 FQNNGV. This CDR3 spans 20 amino acids. V shed 0 bases and J 6 bases; nucleotides not matched to a gene: 18.

This clonotype was seen more than once but under ten times. V usage is TRBV5-1 and J usage is TRBJ2-3; TRBD2 matches 10 bases. Per the germline V gene, CDR1 is SGHRS and CDR2 is YFSETQ. The CDR3 totals 16 residues. V shed 1 base, J shed 4 bases, and the junction held 6 bases outside the gene matches. CDR3 in amino acids: CASSLRPSGSADTQYF. For the CDR3, the DNA is TGCGCCAGCAGCTTGCGGCCTAGCGGGAGTGCAGATACGCAGTATTTT.

This clonotype was counted between two and nine times. V and J are TRBV21-1 and TRBJ1-1; TRBD1, the table's D call, lacks a check against the DNA. TRBV21-1 is annotated as a pseudogene. This CDR3 has 16 residues. The CDR3 sequence: CASSPPPQAMNTEAFF. For the CDR3, the DNA is TGTGCCAGCAGCCCGCCCCCACAGGCCATGAACACTGAAGCTTTCTTT.

J is TRBJ1-1 and V is TRBV5-6; TRBD1 might be the D (6 bases). The length of the CDR3 is 15 residues. The germline gives CDR1 SGHDT, CDR2 YYEEEE. V dropped 3 bases and J dropped 0 bases, with 12 bases sitting between them. CDR3 sequence reads: CASSSPTGMNTEAFF. In DNA, the CDR3 is TGTGCCAGCAGCTCGCCGACAGGAATGAACACTGAAGCTTTCTTT.

The table lists this clonotype with many counts. The chain recombines TRBV6-2 or TRBV6-3 with TRBJ2-1; the D is unclear. Germline loops: CDR1 MNHEY, CDR2 SVGEGT. This CDR3 comprises 13 residues. Between the trimmed V and J ends, which lost 2 bases and 3 bases, there was a span of 5 bases. The DNA for the CDR3 is TGTGCCAGCAGTTACGCTAGCTACAATGAGCAGTTCTTC. Translation: CASSYASYNEQFF.

The chain has TRBV29-1 and TRBJ2-3; no clear D. The CDR3 runs to 13 residues. Germline V gene data show CDR1 as SQVTM and CDR2 as ANQGSEA. Between the trimmed V and J ends, which lost 7 bases and 5 bases, there was a span of 16 bases. Here the CDR3 DNA reads TGCAGCGCGAGCCTCTTGGTTGTAGATACGCAGTATTTT. It specifies CSASLLVVDTQYF.

J is TRBJ2-5 and V is TRBV5-5, with 8 bases fitting TRBD1. The junction had 10 bases not matched to a gene; V was cut back by 4 bases and J by 5 bases. Germline values: CDR1 SGHKS, CDR2 YYEKEE (reference sequence). The CDR3 extends over 15 amino acids. Written as DNA, the CDR3 is TGTGCCAGCAGCGGACAGGACAGGGTCGTCGAGACCCAGTACTTC. Translated, it gives CASSGQDRVVETQYF.

This clonotype was counted ten times or more. The genes are TRBV29-1 and TRBJ2-1; 9 positions agree with TRBD2. V lost 7 bases to trimming and J lost 10 bases; unmatched junction nucleotides: 14. Germline CDR1 reads SQVTM; CDR2 reads ANQGSEA. CDR3 length: 14 residues. DNA for the CDR3: TGCAGCGGAACAAGGAGCGGGAGGTTATACGAGCAGTTCTTC. Its protein product is CSGTRSGRLYEQFF.